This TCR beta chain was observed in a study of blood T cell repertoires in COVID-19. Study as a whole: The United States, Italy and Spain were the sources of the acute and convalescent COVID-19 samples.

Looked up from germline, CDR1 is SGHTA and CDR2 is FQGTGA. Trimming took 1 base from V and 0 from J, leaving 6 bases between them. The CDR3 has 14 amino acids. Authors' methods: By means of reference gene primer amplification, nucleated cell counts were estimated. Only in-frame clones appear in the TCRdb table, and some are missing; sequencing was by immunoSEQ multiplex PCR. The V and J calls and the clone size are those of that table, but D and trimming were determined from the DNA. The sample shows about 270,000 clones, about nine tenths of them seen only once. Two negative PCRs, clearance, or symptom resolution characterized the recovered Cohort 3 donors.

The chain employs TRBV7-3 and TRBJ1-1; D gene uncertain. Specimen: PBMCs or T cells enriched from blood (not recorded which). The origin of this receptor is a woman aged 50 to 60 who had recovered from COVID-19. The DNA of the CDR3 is TGTGCCAGCAGCTTAAACAGCTTGAACACTGAAGCTTTCTTT. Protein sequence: CASSLNSLNTEAFF.